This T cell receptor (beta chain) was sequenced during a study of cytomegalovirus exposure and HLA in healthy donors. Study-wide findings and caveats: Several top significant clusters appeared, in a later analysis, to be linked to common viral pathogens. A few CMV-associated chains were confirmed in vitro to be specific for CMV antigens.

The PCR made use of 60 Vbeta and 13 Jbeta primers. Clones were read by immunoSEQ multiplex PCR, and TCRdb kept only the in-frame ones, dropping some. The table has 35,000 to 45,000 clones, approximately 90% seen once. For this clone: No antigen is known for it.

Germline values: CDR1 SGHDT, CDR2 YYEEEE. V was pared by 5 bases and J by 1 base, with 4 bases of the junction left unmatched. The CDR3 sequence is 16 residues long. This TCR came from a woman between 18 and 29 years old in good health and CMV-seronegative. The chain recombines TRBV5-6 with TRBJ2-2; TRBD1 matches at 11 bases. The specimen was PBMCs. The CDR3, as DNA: TGTGCCAGCAGATACGGGACAGGGGGGAACACCGGGGAGCTGTTTTTT. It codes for CASRYGTGGNTGELFF.